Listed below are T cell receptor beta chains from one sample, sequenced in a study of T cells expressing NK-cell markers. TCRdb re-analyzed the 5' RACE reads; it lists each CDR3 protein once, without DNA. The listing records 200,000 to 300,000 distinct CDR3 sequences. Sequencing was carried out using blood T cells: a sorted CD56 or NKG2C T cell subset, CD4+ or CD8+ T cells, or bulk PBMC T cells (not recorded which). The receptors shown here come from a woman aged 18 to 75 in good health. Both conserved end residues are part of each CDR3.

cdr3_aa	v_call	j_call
CAISETGDEQFF	TRBV10-3	TRBJ2-1
CASNKGTGALGWDIQYF	TRBV12-3/TRBV12-4	TRBJ2-4
CASSLMTSGRSNEQFF	TRBV2	TRBJ2-1
CATSTAMHGATNEKLFF	TRBV15	TRBJ1-4
CASSVGDTQYF	TRBV9	TRBJ2-3
CASRPRTGNTGELFF	TRBV25-1	TRBJ2-2
CASSYQGLGHLAKNIQYF	TRBV6-5	TRBJ2-4
CASSTPSPGFGEYF	TRBV7-2	TRBJ2-3
CASSDGADTEAFF	TRBV12-3/TRBV12-4	TRBJ1-1
CATSTTGSDYGYTF	TRBV24-1	TRBJ1-2
CSARDPTSGRAVQFF	TRBV20-1	TRBJ2-1
CASSQIAGVGTDTQYF	TRBV4-3	TRBJ2-3
CAIRGQVNQPQHF	TRBV10-3	TRBJ1-5
CASSFGQGVYGYTF	TRBV11-2	TRBJ1-2